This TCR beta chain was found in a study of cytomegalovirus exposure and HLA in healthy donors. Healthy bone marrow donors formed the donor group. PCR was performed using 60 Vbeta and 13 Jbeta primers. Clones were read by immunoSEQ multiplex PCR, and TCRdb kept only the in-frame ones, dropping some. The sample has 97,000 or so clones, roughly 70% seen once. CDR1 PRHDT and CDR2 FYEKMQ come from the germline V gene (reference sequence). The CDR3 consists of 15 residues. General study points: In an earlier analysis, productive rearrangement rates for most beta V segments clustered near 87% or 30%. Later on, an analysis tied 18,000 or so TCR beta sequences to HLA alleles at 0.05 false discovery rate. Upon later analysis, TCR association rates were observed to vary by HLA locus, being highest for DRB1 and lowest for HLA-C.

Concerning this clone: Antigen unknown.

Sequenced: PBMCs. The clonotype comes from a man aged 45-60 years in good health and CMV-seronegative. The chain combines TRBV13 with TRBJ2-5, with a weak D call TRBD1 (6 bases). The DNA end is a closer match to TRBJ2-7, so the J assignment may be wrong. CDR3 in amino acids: CASQKRGRGTYEQYF. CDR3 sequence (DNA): TGTGCCAGCCAAAAGCGTGGCAGGGGTACCTACGAGCAGTACTTC.